The rows below give T cell receptor beta chains drawn from one sample of a study of blood T cell repertoires in COVID-19. This table comes from immunoSEQ multiplex PCR, and its TCRdb copy is limited to in-frame clones, with some not included. Of under 110,000 clones detected, around 80% appear once; the ten largest clones hold about 14%. The material sequenced was peripheral blood. All receptors derive from a woman aged 55-70 years with acute or convalescent COVID-19. Each CDR3 is given with its conserved first and last residue.

V	J	CDR3
TRBV19	TRBJ1-1	CASTYRSGMNTEAFF
TRBV21-1	TRBJ1-5	CASSSQPEGRRLYSNQPQHF
TRBV12-3/TRBV12-4	TRBJ1-4	CASSFQGGEKLFF
TRBV5-1	TRBJ1-1	CASRKGVDNTEAFF
TRBV2	TRBJ1-5	CASSEGRGQPQHF
TRBV24-1	TRBJ2-1	CATSPGTGRPWGEQFF
TRBV2	TRBJ2-2	CASSPERGKGTGELFF
TRBV7-8	TRBJ1-5	CASSADRGSSNQPQHF
TRBV5-1	TRBJ2-7	CASSYGSGGNSYEQYF
TRBV29-1	TRBJ1-5	CSVESPLRQGAKPQHF
TRBV28	TRBJ1-4	CASRPGTDTNEKLFF
TRBV6-5	TRBJ1-4	CASTGFYATNEKLFF
TRBV2	TRBJ1-4	CASSYHRRDEKLFF
TRBV7-8	TRBJ2-7	CASSLAEAGIKYEQYF
TRBV2	TRBJ2-1	CASSLDRGQYNEQFF
TRBV6-5	TRBJ1-2	CASRPGTVIWGYTF
TRBV5-1	TRBJ1-1	CASSLGDRDEGTEAFF
TRBV10-3	TRBJ2-2	CAIRVGQGTGELFF
TRBV10-3	TRBJ2-4	CAISTAGEAKNIQYF
TRBV3-1/TRBV3-2	TRBJ2-5	CASSRERTSGQETQYF
TRBV1	TRBJ1-1	CTSSPPGGNTEAFF
TRBV29-1	TRBJ1-2	CSVAREGMDGYTF
TRBV4-1	TRBJ2-3	CASRPRILREGEADTQYF
TRBV24-1	TRBJ1-5	CATSGPGSNQPQHF
TRBV10-1	TRBJ2-1	CASSRTASYNEQFF
TRBV12-5	TRBJ2-7	CASGPRGNEQYF
TRBV5-1	TRBJ1-1	CASSLARQAIENTEAFF